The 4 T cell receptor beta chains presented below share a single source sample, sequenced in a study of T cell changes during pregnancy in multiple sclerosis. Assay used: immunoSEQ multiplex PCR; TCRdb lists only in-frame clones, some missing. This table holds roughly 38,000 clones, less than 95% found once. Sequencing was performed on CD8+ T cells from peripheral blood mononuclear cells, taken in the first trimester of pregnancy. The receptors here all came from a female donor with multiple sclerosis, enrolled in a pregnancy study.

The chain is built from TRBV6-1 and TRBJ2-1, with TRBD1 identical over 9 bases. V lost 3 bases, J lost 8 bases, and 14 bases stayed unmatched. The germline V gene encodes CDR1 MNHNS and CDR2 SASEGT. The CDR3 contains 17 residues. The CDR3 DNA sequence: TGTGCCAGCAGTGACCTTGGGGGGGACAGGGTTAGCGATGAGCAGTTCTTC. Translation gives CASSDLGGDRVSDEQFF.

The CDR3 region is CASSVVSSGANVLTF. The CDR3 bases are TGTGCCAGCAGCGTAGTTAGCTCTGGGGCCAACGTCCTGACTTTC. This chain connects TRBV9 to TRBJ2-6; the D is unclear. The length of the CDR3 is 15 residues. Germline values: CDR1 SGDLS, CDR2 YYNGEE. The V end was cut by 0 bases, the J end by 0 bases, with 4 bases between.

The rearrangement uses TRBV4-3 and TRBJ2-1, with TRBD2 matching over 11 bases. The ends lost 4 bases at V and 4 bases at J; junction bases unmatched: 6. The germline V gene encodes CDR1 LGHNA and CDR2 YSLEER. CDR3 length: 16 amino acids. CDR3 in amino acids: CASSPSTSGSYNEQFF. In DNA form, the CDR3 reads TGCGCCAGCAGCCCTTCCACTAGCGGGAGTTACAATGAGCAGTTCTTC.

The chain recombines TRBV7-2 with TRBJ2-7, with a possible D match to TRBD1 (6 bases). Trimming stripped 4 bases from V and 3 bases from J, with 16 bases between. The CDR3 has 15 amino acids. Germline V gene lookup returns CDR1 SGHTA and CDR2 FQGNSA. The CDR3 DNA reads TGTGCCAGCAGCTCGCTAGGGGGTGACGGCTACGAGCAGTACTTC. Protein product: CASSSLGGDGYEQYF.